This T cell receptor (beta chain) was captured in a study of blood T cell repertoires in COVID-19 (dated by TCRdb to about 2020). Study-level background: Samples from collaborators originated in the United States, Italy and Spain and spanned both the acute and convalescent phases of COVID-19. The material from the prospective study consisted of cDNA or gDNA derived from T cells, B-cell-depleted T cells, or PBMCs. The dataset comprised deeply sampled blood TCRbeta repertoires from subjects exposed to, actively infected with, or recovered from COVID-19. The repertoires were released in a freely available public database meant as a resource for research on the immune response to SARS-CoV-2. The samples were drawn from the first 160 participants of the ongoing ImmuneRACE study and from 950 to 1,500 subjects provided by 6 global collaborators. Nearly every sample came with metadata listing a de-identified subject ID, COVID-19 status, age in years and sex. Where available, HLA class I and class II types were taken from metadata supplied by the sample provider and were not determined by assay-based typing.

As to this clone: It lacks a known antigen. The input lacks base qualities; no much larger clone sits a single base away.

TCRbeta CDR3 regions were amplified from genomic DNA using the immunoSEQ Assay, a bias-controlled multiplex PCR. In the authors' own workflow: Nucleated cell counts per sample were estimated from amplification of reference gene primers within the assay. Sequence reads were collapsed and filtered to measure the absolute abundance of every unique TCRbeta CDR3 rearrangement. For each sample, productive Simpson clonality was calculated as the square root of Simpson's diversity index across productive rearrangements. Held by TCRdb, this immuneACCESS table contains in-frame sequences only and omits some clones. Under half of the omission traces to an unresolved V gene where checked; the cause of the rest is unknown. V and J calls and clone size come straight from that table; D and trimming were deduced from the DNA. This sample has 150,000 to 200,000 clones in its table, and roughly 82% of those were observed once. 8% to 10% of the sample is held by the ten biggest clonotypes.

The CDR3 sequence holds 16 residues, the cysteine and phenylalanine included. Of the read, only the CDR3 DNA is kept; its 48 bases are in frame from base 1. The V and J ends are trimmed by 5 bases and 1 base, leaving 14 bases between them. CDR1 and CDR2 are read off the germline V gene as MDHEN and SYDVKM. In the prospective study, participants were roughly 18 to 90 years old, resided in 24 geographic areas of the United States, and were enrolled through a virtual design. In the prospective study, cohorts were assigned on the basis of participant-reported clinical history obtained from a screening survey and a study questionnaire. For ImmuneRACE Cohort 3, a participant was defined as recovered based on two consecutive negative NP/OP PCR tests, clearance by a healthcare professional, or resolution of symptoms. Each participant in the prospective study had whole blood, serum and a nasopharyngeal or oropharyngeal swab collected by mobile phlebotomists. Over a 2-month period, participants in the prospective study had the option of providing additional blood draws and questionnaires. Before DNA extraction, blood samples from the prospective study were shipped at room temperature or frozen.

The paper's findings and limits, for the study overall: How much clinical and demographic metadata was included differed by source and by participant, and the metadata was provided uncurated.

Material for sequencing was PBMCs or T cells enriched from blood (not recorded which). The sequence was obtained from a woman in her 30s who had recovered from COVID-19. This chain joins TRBV28 to TRBJ1-4; a confident D gene designation cannot be given. The bases are TGTGCCAGCAGTCAAGACCAAAGACAAACTAATGAAAAACTGTTTTTT. The encoded protein is CASSQDQRQTNEKLFF.